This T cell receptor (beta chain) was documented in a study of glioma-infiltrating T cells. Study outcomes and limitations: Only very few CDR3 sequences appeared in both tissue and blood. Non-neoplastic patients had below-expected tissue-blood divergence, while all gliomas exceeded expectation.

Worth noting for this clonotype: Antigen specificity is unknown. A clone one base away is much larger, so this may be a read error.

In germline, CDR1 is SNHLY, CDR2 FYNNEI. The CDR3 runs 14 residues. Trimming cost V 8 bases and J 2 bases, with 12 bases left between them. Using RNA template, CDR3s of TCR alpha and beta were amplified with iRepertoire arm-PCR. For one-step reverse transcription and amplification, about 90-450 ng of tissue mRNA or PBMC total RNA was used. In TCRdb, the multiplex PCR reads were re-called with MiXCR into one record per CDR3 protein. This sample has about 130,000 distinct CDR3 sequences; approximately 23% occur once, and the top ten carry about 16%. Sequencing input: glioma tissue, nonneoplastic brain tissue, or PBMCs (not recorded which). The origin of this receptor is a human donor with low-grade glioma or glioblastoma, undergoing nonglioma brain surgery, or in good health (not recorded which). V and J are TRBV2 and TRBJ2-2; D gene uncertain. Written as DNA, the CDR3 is TGTGCCAGCGGGTTACATCCCAACACCGGGGAGCTGTTTTTT. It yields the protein CASGLHPNTGELFF.